These 26 T cell receptor beta chains were sequenced from one sample in a study of a mutant IDH1 vaccine in newly diagnosed glioma. These receptors have no known antigen. The time point here: week 23, last vaccination. Every vaccine dose comprised 300 ug of mutant IDH1 20-mer peptide plus topical imiquimod. Assay used: immunoSEQ multiplex PCR; TCRdb lists only in-frame clones, some missing. The table has 52,000 or so clones, 80% seen once. The specimen comprised PBMCs, sampled from a glioma patient whose treatment included an IDH1 peptide vaccine. The source of these receptors is a man aged 35-49 years with glioma.

The chain uses TRBV9 and TRBJ2-5, with TRBD2 as a possible D gene (7 bases). The germline CDR1 and CDR2 sequences are SGDLS and YYNGEE. Trimming removed 3 bases at V and 5 bases at J, with 20 bases between. The CDR3 is 16 residues long. CDR3 sequence (DNA): TGTGCCAGCAGCGGGGAGGAGGGGGGGCCTTTGGAGACCCAGTACTTC. Its protein is CASSGEEGGPLETQYF.

This rearrangement joins TRBV6-1 to TRBJ2-7; D possibly corresponds to TRBD2 (6 bases). CDR1 MNHNS and CDR2 SASEGT come from the germline V gene. The V gene lost 4 bases and the J gene lost 3 bases, with 13 bases spanning the gap. CDR3 length: 14 residues. This CDR3 is CASSAWGDGYEQYF. The CDR3 DNA is TGTGCCAGCAGTGCATGGGGGGATGGCTACGAGCAGTACTTC.

This chain links TRBV29-1 with TRBJ2-1, with 9 nucleotides matching TRBD1. Germline values: CDR1 SQVTM, CDR2 ANQGSEA. V was clipped by 2 bases and J by 7 bases; unmatched bases: 12. The CDR3 has 16 amino acids. The CDR3 nucleotides are TGCAGCGTTGAACCCCTTGGGACAGGGCACCAGAATGAGCAGTTCTTC. It yields the protein CSVEPLGTGHQNEQFF.

The chain carries TRBV4-2 and TRBJ1-4; D unclear. The V gene lost 0 bases and the J gene lost 0 bases, with 8 bases spanning the gap. The CDR3 has 16 residues. The germline V gene has CDR1 LGHNA and CDR2 YNFKEQ. The DNA for the CDR3 is TGTGCCAGCAGCCAAGAGTCCGCCGCAACTAATGAAAAACTGTTTTTT. Its protein is CASSQESAATNEKLFF.

In its sample, this clone ranks as large. The chain recombines TRBV29-1 with TRBJ2-7, with D perhaps matching TRBD2 (7 bases). V lost 8 bases and J lost 5, with 13 bases in between. This CDR3 region has 11 residues. Germline V lookup: CDR1 SQVTM, CDR2 ANQGSEA. CDR3 sequence reads: CSTRGGDEQYF. The CDR3 coding sequence is TGCAGCACCAGGGGAGGGGACGAGCAGTACTTC.

Only a few counts were recorded for this clone. The chain has TRBV30 and TRBJ1-3; D gene unclear. V lost 2 bases and J 4 bases, leaving 6 bases between the germline ends. This CDR3 is 12 amino acids long. Germline V lookup: CDR1 GTSNPN, CDR2 SVGIG (reference sequence). CDR3 region: CAWSTGGNTIYF. CDR3 in DNA: TGTGCCTGGAGTACCGGAGGAAACACCATATATTTT.

This clone was seen a handful of times. V gene TRBV4-2 combines with J gene TRBJ2-5; the D gene could be TRBD1 or TRBD2 (6 bases each). The CDR3 is 15 residues long. The germline V gene encodes CDR1 LGHNA and CDR2 YNFKEQ. V was cut by 3 bases and J by 2 bases, with 13 bases left in between. Written as DNA, the CDR3 is TGTGCCAGCAGCCACGATGTAGGGGGGCAAGAGACCCAGTACTTC. Residues: CASSHDVGGQETQYF.

The chain links TRBV4-1 to TRBJ1-5; no reliable D call. CDR1 is MGHRA and CDR2 is YSYEKL in the germline V gene. The length of the CDR3 is 15 residues. With 1 base removed from V and 6 bases from J, the gap between germline ends came to 13 bases. In DNA form, the CDR3 reads TGCGCCAGCAGCCAAGTCCCCGGGGATGGTCAGCCCCAGCATTTT. This gives the protein CASSQVPGDGQPQHF.

The chain has TRBV9 and TRBJ2-3; D not certain. The CDR3 runs 12 residues. Germline loops: CDR1 SGDLS, CDR2 YYNGEE. The germline V and J ends were trimmed by 4 bases and 7 bases, with 10 bases remaining between them. CDR3 nucleotide sequence: TGTGCCAGCAGCCCCGCACTGAATACGCAGTATTTT. It yields the protein CASSPALNTQYF.

This clone occurred a few times. The chain is built from TRBV11-2 and TRBJ2-7; 7 nucleotides align to TRBD1. The CDR3 covers 14 residues. The ends lost 4 bases at V and 4 bases at J; junction bases unmatched: 7. Germline assignment: CDR1 SGHAT and CDR2 FQNNGV. The CDR3 DNA reads as TGTGCCAGCAGCTCCGGGGACAGCCAGTACGAGCAGTACTTC. It is translated as CASSSGDSQYEQYF. Full variable domain (outside the CDR3, taken from reference TRBV11-2 and TRBJ2-7): EAGVAQSPRYKIIEKRQSVAFWCNPISGHATLYWYQQILGQGPKLLIQFQNNGVVDDSQLPKDRFSAERLKGVDSTLKIQPAKLEDSAVYLCASSSGDSQYEQYFGPGTRLTVT.

V usage is TRBV6-6 and J usage is TRBJ1-1; D might be TRBD1 (6 bases). This CDR3 comprises 14 residues. CDR1 MNHNY and CDR2 SVGAGI come from the germline V gene (reference sequence). The germline V and J ends were trimmed by 4 bases and 7 bases, with 16 bases remaining between them. In DNA, the CDR3 is TGTGCCAGCAGTTTACAGGGAGGAAAGGGTGAAGCTTTCTTT. Translated: CASSLQGGKGEAFF.

V usage is TRBV5-4 and J usage is TRBJ2-3; no reliable D call. Trimming took 4 bases from V and 1 from J, leaving 13 bases between them. Germline V lookup: CDR1 SGHNT, CDR2 YYREEE (reference sequence). CDR3 length equals 15 residues. The chain's CDR3 is CASSTRQSGTDTQYF. As DNA, the CDR3 is TGTGCCAGCAGCACCCGCCAGAGCGGCACAGATACGCAGTATTTT.

The rearrangement uses TRBV19 and TRBJ1-2, with 11 bases aligning to TRBD1. Trimming cost V 6 bases and J 9 bases; bases outside gene matches: 9. The germline CDR1 and CDR2 sequences are LNHDA and SQIVND (reference sequence). This CDR3 spans 14 amino acids. This chain's CDR3 is CASRGKDRGLSYTF. As DNA, the CDR3 is TGTGCCAGTAGGGGCAAGGACAGGGGGCTTAGCTACACCTTC.

This clone occurred a few times. The rearrangement links TRBV7-2 to TRBJ2-3, with 11 bases matching TRBD2. This CDR3 region has 15 residues. Germline V lookup: CDR1 SGHTA, CDR2 FQGNSA. V lost 4 bases to trimming and J lost 7 bases; unmatched junction nucleotides: 7. The CDR3 DNA follows: TGTGCCAGCAGCTCCTTCCTAGCGGGGGGAAATACGCAGTATTTT. It specifies CASSSFLAGGNTQYF.

This clone has just a few counts. The chain has TRBV7-6 and TRBJ1-1; D remains unclear. Trimming left V 5 bases short and J 3 bases short, with 10 bases between. The CDR3 sequence is 13 residues long. In germline, CDR1 is SGHVS, CDR2 FNYEAQ. Written as DNA, the CDR3 is TGTGCCAGCAGCAATCAACCGTACACTGAAGCTTTCTTT. Translating gives CASSNQPYTEAFF.

J is TRBJ1-1 and V is TRBV10-3; D gene uncertain. The CDR3 is 13 residues long. CDR1 ENHRY and CDR2 SYGVKD come from the germline V gene. Trimming stripped 3 bases from V and 1 base from J, with 6 bases between. In nucleotides, the CDR3 is TGTGCCATCAGTGAAGTGCCGAACACTGAAGCTTTCTTT. Amino acids: CAISEVPNTEAFF.

The V call is TRBV5-6, the J call TRBJ2-3; D gene ambiguous. Germline V gene lookup returns CDR1 SGHDT and CDR2 YYEEEE. This CDR3 comprises 13 residues. V lost 1 base to trimming and J lost 3 bases, with 6 bases between them. CDR3 loop: CASSLWMTDTQYF. Here the CDR3 DNA reads TGTGCCAGCAGCTTGTGGATGACAGATACGCAGTATTTT.

V and J are TRBV6-6 and TRBJ2-7, with D possibly being TRBD2 (6 bases). Trimming left V 0 bases short and J 0 bases short, with 12 bases between. CDR3 size: 16 residues. Germline V CDR1 and CDR2: MNHNY, SVGAGI (reference sequence). The CDR3 DNA sequence: TGTGCCAGCAGTTACTCGGCGGGACTGAGCTCCTACGAGCAGTACTTC. This encodes CASSYSAGLSSYEQYF.

The chain carries TRBV13 and TRBJ1-2; D not resolved. V gave up 3 bases and J gave up 8 bases, with 10 bases separating them. The CDR3 extends over 12 amino acids. Germline CDR1 reads PRHDT; CDR2 reads FYEKMQ (reference sequence). CDR3 sequence reads: CASSFGDGGYTF. CDR3 sequence (DNA): TGTGCCAGCAGCTTTGGGGATGGGGGCTACACCTTC.

The chain joins TRBV5-6 to TRBJ1-2; D is unresolved. CDR3 length equals 15 residues. Germline V gene sequence: CDR1 SGHDT, CDR2 YYEEEE. V lost 0 bases, J lost 8 bases, and 17 bases lay in between. This CDR3 is CASSLDIGKMGGYTF. DNA for the CDR3: TGTGCCAGCAGCTTGGATATTGGAAAGATGGGAGGCTACACCTTC.

The rearrangement uses TRBV10-3 and TRBJ2-7; D may be TRBD1 or TRBD2 (5 bases each). V was shortened by 8 bases and J by 2 bases, with 19 bases between the two germline ends. Looked up from germline, CDR1 is ENHRY and CDR2 is SYGVKD. The CDR3 totals 15 residues. DNA for the CDR3: TGTGCCATCCATGAGGGCAGGGCCCTTACCTACGAGCAGTACTTC. This gives the protein CAIHEGRALTYEQYF.

The genes are TRBV27 and TRBJ2-3, with D tentatively TRBD1 (6 bases). CDR3 length: 13 residues. CDR1 and CDR2 (germline): MNHEY, SMNVEV (reference sequence). The V and J ends lost 4 bases and 7 bases respectively, with 12 bases between them. CDR3 bases: TGTGCCAGCAGTTCGACCCAGGGGTATACGCAGTATTTT. This codes for CASSSTQGYTQYF.

The chain carries TRBV9 and TRBJ2-5; 10 nucleotides align to TRBD1. This CDR3 comprises 17 residues. Germline V gene lookup returns CDR1 SGDLS and CDR2 YYNGEE. J gave up 4 bases and V 4 bases, and 13 bases lay outside the gene matches. CDR3 sequence: CASSPQPRQGARETQYF. The CDR3 DNA follows: TGTGCCAGCAGCCCCCAACCTCGACAGGGGGCTAGAGAGACCCAGTACTTC. Full variable domain (missing parts from reference TRBV9 and TRBJ2-5): DSGVTQTPKHLITATGQRVTLRCSPRSGDLSVYWYQQSLDQGLQFLIQYYNGEERAKGNILERFSAQQFPDLHSELNLSSLELGDSALYFCASSPQPRQGARETQYFGPGTRLLVL.

The rearrangement links TRBV6-5 to TRBJ2-7; 10 nucleotides match TRBD1. Germline V gene data show CDR1 as MNHEY and CDR2 as SVGAGI. The CDR3 is 13 residues long. V shed 1 base, J shed 12 bases, and the junction held 6 bases outside the gene matches. CDR3: CASSYLTGGPRYF. CDR3 coding DNA: TGTGCCAGCAGTTACTTGACAGGGGGCCCCCGGTACTTC.

This clone was recorded once. The chain has TRBV7-2 and TRBJ1-2; D call uncertain. The CDR3 is 13 residues long. CDR1 and CDR2 (germline): SGHTA, FQGNSA. V dropped 1 base and J dropped 8 bases, with 11 bases sitting between them. CDR3: CASSLGIGGGYTF. The CDR3 bases are TGTGCCAGCAGCTTAGGTATTGGTGGGGGCTACACCTTC.

The chain uses TRBV5-1 and TRBJ2-7; 8 nucleotides line up with TRBD1. CDR1 SGHRS and CDR2 YFSETQ come from the germline V gene. With 4 bases clipped from V and 2 bases from J, the junction kept 11 bases outside the gene matches. The length of the CDR3 is 16 residues. The CDR3 region has the DNA TGCGCCAGCAGCCCCACAGGGACAGGCTCTACCTACGAGCAGTACTTC. Protein sequence: CASSPTGTGSTYEQYF.